This TCR beta chain was sequenced for a study of blood T cell repertoires in COVID-19. Study at large: COVID-19 samples collected from the United States, Italy and Spain covered acute and convalescent phases. From T cells, B-cell-depleted T cells, or PBMCs came the material, which was cDNA or gDNA.

The CDR3 has 13 amino acids. The V and J ends lost 7 bases and 4 bases respectively, with 13 bases between them. Authors' analysis steps: Reference gene primer amplification yielded estimated nucleated cell counts. The table came from immunoSEQ multiplex PCR; TCRdb's copy has only in-frame clones and leaves some out. Clone size and the V and J calls come from that table; the DNA yielded D and trimming. The table includes 90,000 to 150,000 clones, 85% detected once. Sequenced material: peripheral blood. The V and J genes are TRBV12-3 or TRBV12-4 and TRBJ1-1; D gene uncertain. This TCR was sampled from a man of 80 years or more with acute or convalescent COVID-19. The CDR3 nucleotides are TGTGCCAGCAACCCCCGCCGGGGCACTGAAGCTTTCTTT. Its protein product is CASNPRRGTEAFF.